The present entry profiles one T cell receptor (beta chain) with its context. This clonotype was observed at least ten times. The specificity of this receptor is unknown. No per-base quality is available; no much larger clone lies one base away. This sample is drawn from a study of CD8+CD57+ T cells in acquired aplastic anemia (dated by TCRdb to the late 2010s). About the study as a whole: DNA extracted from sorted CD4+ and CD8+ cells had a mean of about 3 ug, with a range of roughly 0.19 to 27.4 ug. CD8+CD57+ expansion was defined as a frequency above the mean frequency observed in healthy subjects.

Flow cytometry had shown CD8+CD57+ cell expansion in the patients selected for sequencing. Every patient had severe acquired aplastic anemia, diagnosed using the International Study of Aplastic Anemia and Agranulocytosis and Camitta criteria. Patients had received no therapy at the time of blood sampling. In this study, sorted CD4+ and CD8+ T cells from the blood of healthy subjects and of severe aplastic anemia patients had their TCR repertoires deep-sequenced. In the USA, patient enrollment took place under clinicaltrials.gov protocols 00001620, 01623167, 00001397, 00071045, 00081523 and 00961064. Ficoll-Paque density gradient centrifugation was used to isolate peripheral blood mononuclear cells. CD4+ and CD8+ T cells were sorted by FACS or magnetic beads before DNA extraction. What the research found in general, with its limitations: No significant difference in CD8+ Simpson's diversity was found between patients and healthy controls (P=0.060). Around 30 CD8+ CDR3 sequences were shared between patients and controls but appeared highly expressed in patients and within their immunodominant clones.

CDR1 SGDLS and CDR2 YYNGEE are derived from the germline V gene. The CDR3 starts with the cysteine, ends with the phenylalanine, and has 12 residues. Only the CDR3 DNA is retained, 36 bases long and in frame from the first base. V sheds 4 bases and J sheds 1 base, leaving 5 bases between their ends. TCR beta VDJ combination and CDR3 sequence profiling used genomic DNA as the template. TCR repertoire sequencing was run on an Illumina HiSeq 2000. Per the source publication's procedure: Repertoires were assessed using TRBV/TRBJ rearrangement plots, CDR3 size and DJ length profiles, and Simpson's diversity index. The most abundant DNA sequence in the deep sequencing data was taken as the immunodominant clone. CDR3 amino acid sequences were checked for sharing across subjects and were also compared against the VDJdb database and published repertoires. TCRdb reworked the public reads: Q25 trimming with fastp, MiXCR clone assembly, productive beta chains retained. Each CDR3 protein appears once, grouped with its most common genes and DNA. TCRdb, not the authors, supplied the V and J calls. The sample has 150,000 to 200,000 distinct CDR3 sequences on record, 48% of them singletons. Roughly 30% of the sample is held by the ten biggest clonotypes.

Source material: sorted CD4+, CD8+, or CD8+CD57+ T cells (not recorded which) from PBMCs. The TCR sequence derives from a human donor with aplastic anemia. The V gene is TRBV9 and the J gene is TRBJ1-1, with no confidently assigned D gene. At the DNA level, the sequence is TGTGCCAGCAGCTCAGCGAACACTGAAGCTTTCTTT. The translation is CASSSANTEAFF. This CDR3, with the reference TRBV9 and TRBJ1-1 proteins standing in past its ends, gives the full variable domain DSGVTQTPKHLITATGQRVTLRCSPRSGDLSVYWYQQSLDQGLQFLIQYYNGEERAKGNILERFSAQQFPDLHSELNLSSLELGDSALYFCASSSANTEAFFGQGTRLTVV.